The sequence of this T cell receptor beta chain was determined in a study of T cells in localized non-small cell lung cancer. Data came from immunoSEQ multiplex PCR; TCRdb stores just in-frame clones and leaves some out. The table shows about 18,000 clones, with around 89% occurring only once. The germline V gene encodes CDR1 GTSNPN and CDR2 SVGIG (reference sequence). This CDR3 spans 14 amino acids. The V and J ends lost 2 bases and 7 bases, in that order; junction bases with no gene match: 10. The clonotype originates from a male donor older than 55 with stage II squamous cell lung carcinoma. The rearrangement links TRBV30 to TRBJ1-2; 7 bases are shared with TRBD1. Sample: peripheral blood, taken before any cancer treatment. In nucleotides, the CDR3 is TGTGCCTGGAGTCCCCTCTCACAGGGGTTTGGCTACACCTTC. Translating it yields CAWSPLSQGFGYTF.